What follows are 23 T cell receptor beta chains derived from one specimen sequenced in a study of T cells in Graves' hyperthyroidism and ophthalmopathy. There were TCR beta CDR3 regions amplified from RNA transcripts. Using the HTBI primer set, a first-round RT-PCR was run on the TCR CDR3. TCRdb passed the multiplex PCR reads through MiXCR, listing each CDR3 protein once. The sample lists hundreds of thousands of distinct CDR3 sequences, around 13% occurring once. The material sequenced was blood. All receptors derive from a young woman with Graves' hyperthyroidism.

The CDR3 region has the DNA TGTGCCAGTAGTGAATTAGCGGGAGGGCCGAAAAATGAGCAGTTCTTC. It codes for CASSELAGGPKNEQFF. The chain joins TRBV19 to TRBJ2-1, with 11 bases lining up with TRBD2. The CDR3 covers 16 residues. V was clipped by 5 bases and J by 7 bases; unmatched bases: 10. Germline V gene sequence: CDR1 LNHDA, CDR2 SQIVND (reference sequence).

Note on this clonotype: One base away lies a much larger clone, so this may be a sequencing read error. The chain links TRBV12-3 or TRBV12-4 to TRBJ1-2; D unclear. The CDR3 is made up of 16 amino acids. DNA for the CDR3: TGTGCCAGCGAAACTTTACGTGTGCGGGGTAACTATGGCTGCACCTTC. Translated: CASETLRVRGNYGCTF.

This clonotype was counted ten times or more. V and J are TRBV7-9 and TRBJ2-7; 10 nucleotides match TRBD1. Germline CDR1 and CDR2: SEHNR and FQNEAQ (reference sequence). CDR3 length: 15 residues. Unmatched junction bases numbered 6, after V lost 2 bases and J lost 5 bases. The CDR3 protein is CASSLPPGQGNEQYF. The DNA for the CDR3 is TGTGCCAGCAGCTTACCTCCGGGACAGGGGAACGAGCAGTACTTC.

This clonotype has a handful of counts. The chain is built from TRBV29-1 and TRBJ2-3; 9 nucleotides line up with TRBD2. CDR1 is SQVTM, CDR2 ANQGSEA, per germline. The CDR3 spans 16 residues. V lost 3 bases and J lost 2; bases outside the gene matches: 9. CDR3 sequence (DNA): TGCAGCGTTGAGAGGTCTAGCGGGACCTACACAGATACGCAGTATTTT. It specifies CSVERSSGTYTDTQYF.

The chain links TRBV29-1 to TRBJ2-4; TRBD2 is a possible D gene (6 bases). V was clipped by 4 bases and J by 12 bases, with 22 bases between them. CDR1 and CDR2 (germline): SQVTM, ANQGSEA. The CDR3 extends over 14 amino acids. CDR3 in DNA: TGCAGCGTTGTATGGGAGAACAGCTCCGGGGGTCAGTACTTC. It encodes CSVVWENSSGGQYF.

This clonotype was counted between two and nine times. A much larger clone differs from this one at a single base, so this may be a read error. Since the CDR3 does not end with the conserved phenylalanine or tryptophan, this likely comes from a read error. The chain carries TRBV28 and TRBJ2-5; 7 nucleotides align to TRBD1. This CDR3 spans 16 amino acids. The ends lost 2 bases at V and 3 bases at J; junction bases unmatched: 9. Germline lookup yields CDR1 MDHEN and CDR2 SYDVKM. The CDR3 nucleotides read TGTGCCAGCAGTTTAAGCAGGGGGAGCATTGAAGAGACCCAGTACTCC. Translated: CASSLSRGSIEETQYS.

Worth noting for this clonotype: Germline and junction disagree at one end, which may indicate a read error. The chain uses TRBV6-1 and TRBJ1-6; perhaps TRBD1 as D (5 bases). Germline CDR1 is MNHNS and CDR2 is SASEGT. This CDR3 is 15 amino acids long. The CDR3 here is CVSSTAGRYNSPLHF. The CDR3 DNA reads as TGTGTCAGCAGTACCGCGGGACGGTATAATTCACCCCTCCACTTT.

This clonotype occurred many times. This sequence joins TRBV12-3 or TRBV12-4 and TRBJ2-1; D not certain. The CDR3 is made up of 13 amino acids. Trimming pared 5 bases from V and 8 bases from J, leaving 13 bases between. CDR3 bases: TGTGCCAGCAGTAAAAACGCGCTCGATGAGCAGTTCTTC. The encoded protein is CASSKNALDEQFF.

The CDR3 DNA is TGTGCCACCAGCAATGGTCCGACTAGCGGGTTCACAGATACGCAGTATTTT. Translating it yields CATSNGPTSGFTDTQYF. The chain couples TRBV15 to TRBJ2-3, with TRBD2 matching 10 bases. With 4 bases clipped from V and 2 bases from J, the junction kept 9 bases outside the gene matches. Germline V gene data show CDR1 as LNHNV and CDR2 as YYDKDF (reference sequence). The CDR3 spans 17 residues.

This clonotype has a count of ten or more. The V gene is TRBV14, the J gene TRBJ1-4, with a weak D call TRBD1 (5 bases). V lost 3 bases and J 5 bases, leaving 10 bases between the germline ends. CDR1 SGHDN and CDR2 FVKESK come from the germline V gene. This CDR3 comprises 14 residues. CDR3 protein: CASSHQGWNEKLFF. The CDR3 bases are TGTGCCAGCAGCCACCAGGGATGGAATGAAAAACTGTTTTTT.

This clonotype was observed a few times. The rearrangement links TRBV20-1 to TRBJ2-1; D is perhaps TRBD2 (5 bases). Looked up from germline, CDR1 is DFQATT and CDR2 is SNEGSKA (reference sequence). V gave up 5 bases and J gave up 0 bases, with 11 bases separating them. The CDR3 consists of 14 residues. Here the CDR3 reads CSAGESFSYNEQFF. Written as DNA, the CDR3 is TGCAGTGCTGGGGAGTCCTTCTCCTACAATGAGCAGTTCTTC.

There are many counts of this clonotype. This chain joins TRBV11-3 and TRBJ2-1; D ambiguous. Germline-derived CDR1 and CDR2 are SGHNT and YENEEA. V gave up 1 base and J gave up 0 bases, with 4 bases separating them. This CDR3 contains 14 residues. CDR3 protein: CASSLVGSYNEQFF. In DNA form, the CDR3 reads TGTGCCAGCAGCTTAGTGGGCTCCTACAATGAGCAGTTCTTC.

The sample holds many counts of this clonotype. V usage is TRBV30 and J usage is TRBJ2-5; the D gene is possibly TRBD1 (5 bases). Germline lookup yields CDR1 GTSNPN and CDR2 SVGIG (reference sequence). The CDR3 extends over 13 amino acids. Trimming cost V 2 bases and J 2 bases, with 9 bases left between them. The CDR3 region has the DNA TGTGCCTGGAGTAGGTACAGGCAAGAGACCCAGTACTTC. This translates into CAWSRYRQETQYF.

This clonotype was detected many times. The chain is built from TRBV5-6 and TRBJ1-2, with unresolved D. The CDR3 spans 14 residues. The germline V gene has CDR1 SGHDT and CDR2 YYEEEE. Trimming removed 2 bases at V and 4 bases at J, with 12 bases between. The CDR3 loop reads CASSFARDFYGYTF. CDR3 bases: TGTGCCAGCAGCTTCGCAAGGGATTTCTATGGCTACACCTTC. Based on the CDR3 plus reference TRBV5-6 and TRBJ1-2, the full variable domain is DAGVTQSPTHLIKTRGQQVTLRCSPKSGHDTVSWYQQALGQGPQFIFQYYEEEERQRGNFPDRFSGHQFPNYSSELNVNALLLGDSALYLCASSFARDFYGYTFGSGTRLTVV.

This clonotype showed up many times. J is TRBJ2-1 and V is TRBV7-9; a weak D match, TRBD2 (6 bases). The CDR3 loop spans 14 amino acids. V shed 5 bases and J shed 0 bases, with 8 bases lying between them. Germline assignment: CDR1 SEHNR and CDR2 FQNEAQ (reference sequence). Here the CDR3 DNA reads TGTGCCAGCAGCCAGACTAGCTCCTACAATGAGCAGTTCTTC. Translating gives CASSQTSSYNEQFF.

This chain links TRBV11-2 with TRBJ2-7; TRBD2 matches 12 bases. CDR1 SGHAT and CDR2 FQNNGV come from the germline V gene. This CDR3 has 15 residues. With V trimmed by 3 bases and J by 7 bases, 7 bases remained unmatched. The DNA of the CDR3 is TGTGCCAGCAGCTTGACTAGCGGGAGCCGGCGGGAGCAGTACTTC. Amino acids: CASSLTSGSRREQYF.

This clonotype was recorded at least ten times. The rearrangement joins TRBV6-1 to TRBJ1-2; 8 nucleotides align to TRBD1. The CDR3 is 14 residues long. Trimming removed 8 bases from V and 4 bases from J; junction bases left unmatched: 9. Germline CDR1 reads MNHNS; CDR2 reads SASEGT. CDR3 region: CASFSGGWGYGYTF. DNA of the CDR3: TGTGCCAGCTTTTCAGGGGGCTGGGGCTATGGCTACACCTTC.

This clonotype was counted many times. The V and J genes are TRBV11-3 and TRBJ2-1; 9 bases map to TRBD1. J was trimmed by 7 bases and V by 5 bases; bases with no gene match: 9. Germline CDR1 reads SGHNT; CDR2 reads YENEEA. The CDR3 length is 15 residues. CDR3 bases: TGTGCCAGCAGCCAGGCGGGACAGGGATCGAATGAGCAGTTCTTC. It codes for CASSQAGQGSNEQFF.

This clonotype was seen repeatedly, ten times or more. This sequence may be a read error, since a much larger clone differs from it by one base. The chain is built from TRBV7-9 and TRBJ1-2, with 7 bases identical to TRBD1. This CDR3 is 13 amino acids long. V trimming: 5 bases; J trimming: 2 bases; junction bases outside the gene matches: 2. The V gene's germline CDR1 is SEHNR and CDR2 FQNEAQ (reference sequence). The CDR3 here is CASSQGQNYGYTF. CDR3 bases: TGTGCCAGCAGCCAGGGACAGAACTATGGCTACACCTTC.

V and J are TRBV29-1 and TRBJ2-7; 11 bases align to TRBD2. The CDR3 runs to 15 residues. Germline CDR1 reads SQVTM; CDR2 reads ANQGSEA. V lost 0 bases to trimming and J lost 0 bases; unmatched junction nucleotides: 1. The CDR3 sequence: CSVEETSGTSYEQYF. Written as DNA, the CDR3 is TGCAGCGTTGAAGAGACTAGCGGGACCTCCTACGAGCAGTACTTC.

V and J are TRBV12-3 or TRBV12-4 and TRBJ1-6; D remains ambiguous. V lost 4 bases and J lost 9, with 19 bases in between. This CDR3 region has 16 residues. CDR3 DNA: TGTGCCAGCAGTTATACGACGACTAATAGAGGTTCACCCCTCCACTTT. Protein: CASSYTTTNRGSPLHF.

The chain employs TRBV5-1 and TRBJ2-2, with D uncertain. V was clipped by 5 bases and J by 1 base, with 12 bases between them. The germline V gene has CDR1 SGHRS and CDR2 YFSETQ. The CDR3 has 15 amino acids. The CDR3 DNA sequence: TGCGCCAGCAGTTTTATATCCGGGAACACCGGGGAGCTGTTTTTT. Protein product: CASSFISGNTGELFF.

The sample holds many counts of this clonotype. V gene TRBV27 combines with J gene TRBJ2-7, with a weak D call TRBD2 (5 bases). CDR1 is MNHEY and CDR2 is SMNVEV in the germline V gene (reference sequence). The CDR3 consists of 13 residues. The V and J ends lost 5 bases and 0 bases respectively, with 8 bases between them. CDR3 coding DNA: TGTGCCAGCAGTAAGCGGCCCTCCTACGAGCAGTACTTC. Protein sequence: CASSKRPSYEQYF.